This record looks at one T cell receptor (beta chain) sequence and its context. The target of this receptor is not known. No clone much larger than this one lies a single base away; base qualities are absent. The sample originates from a study of blood T cell repertoires in COVID-19 (dated by TCRdb to 2020 to 2022). Looking at the study overall: Collaborator samples came from the United States, Italy and Spain and covered acute and convalescent phases of COVID-19. The repertoires were released in a freely available public database intended as a resource for research on the immune response to SARS-CoV-2. The sample metadata nearly always contained a de-identified subject ID, COVID-19 status, age in years and sex. Where HLA class I and class II types were available, the types were taken from metadata supplied by the sample provider, not from assay-based typing. The samples were drawn from two sources: the first 160 participants of the ongoing ImmuneRACE study, and 1,000 to 1,500 subjects contributed by 6 global collaborators. The dataset comprised deeply sampled blood TCRbeta repertoires from subjects exposed to, actively infected with, or recovered from COVID-19. The prospective study material was composed of cDNA or gDNA derived from T cells, B-cell-depleted T cells, or PBMCs.

Germline trimming amounts to 2 bases on V and 4 bases on J, with 12 as the count of junction bases outside the gene matches. Taken from the germline V gene, the CDR1 and CDR2 loops are SNHLY and FYNNEI. From its cysteine to its phenylalanine, the CDR3 spans 18 amino acids. The entry retains the CDR3 DNA only, 54 bases that are in frame from base 1. TCRbeta CDR3 regions were amplified from genomic DNA using the immunoSEQ Assay, a bias-controlled multiplex PCR. The study's own analysis went as follows. Nucleated cell counts per sample were estimated from amplification of reference gene primers within the assay. To quantify the absolute abundance of each unique TCRbeta CDR3 rearrangement, sequence reads were collapsed and filtered. For each sample, productive Simpson clonality was calculated by taking the square root of Simpson's diversity index across productive rearrangements. The immuneACCESS repertoire file appears here via TCRdb, limited to in-frame rearrangements. These files lack a portion of the clones; in checked studies, under half of the deficit traces to unresolved V genes, and the cause of the others is not known. V, J and clone size are taken as reported in that table, and D and trimming were inferred from the DNA itself. The sample table lists approximately 260,000 clones, roughly 87% of them with a count of one. The leading ten clones occupy around 4.6% of the sample.

General findings and caveats noted by the study authors: The amount of clinical and demographic metadata varied by source and participant and was provided uncurated.

Another Seattle source contributed samples from volunteer blood donors who had recovered from COVID-19. Whole blood was collected in K2EDTA tubes by collaborating institutions according to the institutions' own protocols. For TCRbeta analysis, collaborators shipped samples in one of three forms: frozen whole blood, isolated PBMCs, or DNA extracted from either of those sample types. The chain is assembled from TRBV2 and TRBJ2-5; 11 central nucleotides agree with TRBD2. The specimen was peripheral blood. The clonotype was recovered from a woman in her 40s who had recovered from COVID-19. The CDR3 sequence is CASSELGLAGQTRETQYF. At the DNA level, the sequence is TGTGCCAGCAGTGAACTAGGACTAGCGGGCCAAACCCGAGAGACCCAGTACTTC. The reference TRBV2 and TRBJ2-5 proteins fill in what lies around the CDR3, so the full variable domain reads EPEVTQTPSHQVTQMGQEVILRCVPISNHLYFYWYRQILGQKVEFLVSFYNNEISEKSEIFDDQFSVERPDGSNFTLKIRSTKLEDSAMYFCASSELGLAGQTRETQYFGPGTRLLVL.